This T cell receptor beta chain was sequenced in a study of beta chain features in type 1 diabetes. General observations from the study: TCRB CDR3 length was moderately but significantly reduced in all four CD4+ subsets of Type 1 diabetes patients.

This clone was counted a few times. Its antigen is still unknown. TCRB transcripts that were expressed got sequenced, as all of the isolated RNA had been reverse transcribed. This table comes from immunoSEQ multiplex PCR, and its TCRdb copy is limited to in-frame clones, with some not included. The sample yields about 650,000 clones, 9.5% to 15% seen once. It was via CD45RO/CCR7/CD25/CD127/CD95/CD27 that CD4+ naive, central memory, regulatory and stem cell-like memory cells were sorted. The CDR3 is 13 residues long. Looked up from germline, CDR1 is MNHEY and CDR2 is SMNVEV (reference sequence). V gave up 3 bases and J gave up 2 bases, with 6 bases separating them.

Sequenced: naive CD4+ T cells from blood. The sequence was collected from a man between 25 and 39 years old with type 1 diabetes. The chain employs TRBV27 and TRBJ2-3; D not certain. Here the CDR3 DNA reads TGTGCCAGCAGTTTCTACATCACAGATACGCAGTATTTT. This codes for CASSFYITDTQYF.